Reported below is one TCR beta chain. As yet, its antigen is unknown. The sample originates from a study of OX40 agonist ivuxolimab in advanced cancers. The CDR3 sequence is 11 residues long. CDR1 is MNHEY and CDR2 is SVGAGI in the germline V gene. V was clipped by 5 bases and J by 7 bases, with 8 bases between them. Overall study results and limits: Also present in some nonresponders was a low level of normalized T-cell clonal expansion. On average, CD8+ T cells had more expanded clones than CD4+.

Produced via immunoSEQ multiplex PCR; TCRdb's table is partial and in-frame only. Among 20,000 to 25,000 clones listed, 83% were seen once. The chain employs TRBV6-5 and TRBJ2-5, with D perhaps given as TRBD1 or TRBD2 (5 bases each). The receptor was derived from an adult with an advanced solid tumor such as melanoma, head and neck, liver or kidney cancer. The specimen was CD4+ or CD8+ T cells sorted from blood, collected in a trial of the OX40 agonist ivuxolimab. The CDR3 DNA is TGTGCCAGCAGTCCAGGGAGGACCCAGTACTTC. It translates to CASSPGRTQYF.